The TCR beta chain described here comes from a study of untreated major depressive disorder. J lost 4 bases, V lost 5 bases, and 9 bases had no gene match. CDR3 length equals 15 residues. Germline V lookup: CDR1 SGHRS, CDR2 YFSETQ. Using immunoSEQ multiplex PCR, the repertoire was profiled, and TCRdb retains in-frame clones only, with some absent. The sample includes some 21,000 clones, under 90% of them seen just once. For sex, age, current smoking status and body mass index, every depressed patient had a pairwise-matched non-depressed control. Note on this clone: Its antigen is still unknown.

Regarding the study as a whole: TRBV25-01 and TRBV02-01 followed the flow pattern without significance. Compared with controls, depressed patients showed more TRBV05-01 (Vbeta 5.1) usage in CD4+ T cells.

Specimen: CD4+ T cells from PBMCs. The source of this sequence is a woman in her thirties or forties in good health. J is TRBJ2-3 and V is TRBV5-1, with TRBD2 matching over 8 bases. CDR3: CASSASGGGADTQYF. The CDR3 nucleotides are TGCGCCAGCAGTGCCAGCGGGGGTGGAGCAGATACGCAGTATTTT.